What follows describes a single T cell receptor beta chain. The antigen remains undetermined. Germline loops: CDR1 SGDLS, CDR2 YYNGEE. CDR3 length: 15 residues. V lost 2 bases and J lost 5; bases outside the gene matches: 5. The protocol was immunoSEQ multiplex PCR, while the TCRdb copy is restricted to in-frame clones and leaves out a portion. Among about 310,000 clones listed, around four fifths were seen once. These data are taken from a study of cytotoxic CD8 clonotypes in ibrutinib-treated CLL. Turning to the study itself: Of the patients, over ten were relapsed/refractory, over 14 treatment-naive and fewer than 18 IGHV unmutated. General study findings and limits: Measured clonality at baseline was greater than in age-matched healthy donors and tracked with circulating CD8+ T-cell counts.

The sequencing used PBMCs, collected before ibrutinib treatment. The V call is TRBV9, the J call TRBJ2-7; the match to TRBD2 covers 12 bases. This receptor was identified in a human donor with chronic lymphocytic leukemia. Written as DNA, the CDR3 is TGTGCCAGCAGCGTGACTAGCGGGAGTCCCAACGAGCAGTACTTC. This sequence encodes CASSVTSGSPNEQYF. Variable domain in full (rest from reference TRBV9 and TRBJ2-7): DSGVTQTPKHLITATGQRVTLRCSPRSGDLSVYWYQQSLDQGLQFLIQYYNGEERAKGNILERFSAQQFPDLHSELNLSSLELGDSALYFCASSVTSGSPNEQYFGPGTRLTVT.